Shown below are 17 T cell receptor beta chains from a single sample sequenced in a study of graft-versus-host responses after intestinal transplantation. Only in-frame clones appear in the TCRdb table, and some are missing; sequencing was by immunoSEQ multiplex PCR. The sample gives 75,000 to 100,000 clones, about 83% of which show up once; roughly 1.4% is in the top ten. The material sequenced was PBMCs, taken 255 days after intestinal transplant. These receptors came from a human patient who received an intestinal transplant, so some T cells may come from the graft donor.

As to this clone: Different DNA sequences within this sample yield the same CDR3. The chain uses TRBV19 and TRBJ2-7; D not certain. The CDR3 has 13 amino acids. V shed 5 bases and J shed 3 bases, with 11 bases lying between them. Germline V lookup: CDR1 LNHDA, CDR2 SQIVND (reference sequence). The CDR3 protein is CASSPGPIYEQYF. CDR3 nucleotides: TGTGCCAGTAGTCCTGGACCAATCTACGAGCAGTACTTC.

CDR3 region: CASSLEGNYGYTF. The CDR3 DNA is TGTGCCAGCAGTTTGGAAGGGAACTATGGCTACACCTTC. V usage is TRBV27 and J usage is TRBJ1-2; D gene unclear. Trimming stripped 3 bases from V and 2 bases from J, with 7 bases between. The CDR3 extends over 13 amino acids. Germline CDR1 MNHEY, CDR2 SMNVEV (reference sequence).

The rearrangement joins TRBV6-1 to TRBJ2-2; 8 nucleotides line up with TRBD2. There are 15 residues in the CDR3. The germline V gene encodes CDR1 MNHNS and CDR2 SASEGT. J lost 6 bases, V lost 2 bases, and 5 bases had no gene match. CDR3 sequence (DNA): TGTGCCAGCAGTGAATCGGGGACTAGATCCGGGGAGCTGTTTTTT. Translation: CASSESGTRSGELFF.

V gene TRBV28 combines with J gene TRBJ1-2; the match to TRBD1 covers 9 bases. The trim removed 5 bases at V and 4 bases at J, leaving 5 bases unmatched. Germline V gene sequence: CDR1 MDHEN, CDR2 SYDVKM. This CDR3 has 14 amino acids. CDR3 nucleotides: TGTGCCAGCAGTCCGGGACAGGGCGCCTATGGCTACACCTTC. Protein product: CASSPGQGAYGYTF.

The gene calls are TRBV7-8 and TRBJ1-4; D is undetermined. Germline CDR1 SGHVS, CDR2 FQNEAQ. The CDR3 is 16 residues long. Trimming took off 1 base at V and 4 bases at J, with 13 bases between the two ends. CDR3 residues: CASSLVAWRVNEKLFF. The CDR3 coding sequence is TGTGCCAGCAGCTTAGTTGCCTGGCGGGTTAATGAAAAACTGTTTTTT.

V gene TRBV5-4 combines with J gene TRBJ2-5, with 8 bases fitting TRBD2. CDR3 size: 15 residues. Trimming cost V 2 bases and J 1 base; bases outside gene matches: 4. Germline-derived CDR1 and CDR2 are SGHNT and YYREEE (reference sequence). This CDR3 reads CASSFRGGSQETQYF. DNA of the CDR3: TGTGCCAGCAGCTTCCGGGGGGGTTCCCAAGAGACCCAGTACTTC.

V and J are TRBV5-4 and TRBJ2-4; 10 nucleotides line up with TRBD1. This CDR3 comprises 20 residues. Germline CDR1 SGHNT, CDR2 YYREEE (reference sequence). Trimming at V came to 0 bases and at J to 0 bases, leaving 12 bases not matched to a gene. The CDR3 spells CASSLDVRTGGTLAKNIQYF. CDR3 DNA: TGTGCCAGCAGCTTGGATGTCAGGACAGGGGGAACCTTAGCCAAAAACATTCAGTACTTC.

In its sample, this clone was seen once. The V call is TRBV28, the J call TRBJ2-7, with 11 positions matching TRBD1. The CDR3 length is 14 residues. From germline, CDR1 is MDHEN and CDR2 SYDVKM. The V segment lost 8 bases and the J segment 2 bases; nucleotides outside the gene matches: 5. The CDR3 here is CASSGTGGTYEQYV. The CDR3 DNA reads as TGTGCCAGCTCCGGGACAGGGGGAACCTACGAGCAGTACGTC.

The chain recombines TRBV15 with TRBJ2-2, with D possibly called TRBD1 or TRBD2 (5 bases each). V dropped 4 bases and J dropped 1 base, with 10 bases sitting between them. The CDR3 is 15 residues long. The germline V gene has CDR1 LNHNV and CDR2 YYDKDF (reference sequence). CDR3 protein: CATSTGTGNTGELFF. CDR3 in DNA: TGTGCCACCAGCACCGGGACGGGGAACACCGGGGAGCTGTTTTTT.

In its sample, this clone was seen a few times. The chain couples TRBV6-1 to TRBJ1-2; D remains ambiguous. The V gene's germline CDR1 is MNHNS and CDR2 SASEGT. The CDR3 loop spans 13 amino acids. Trimming removed 2 bases at V and 0 bases at J, with 4 bases between. In DNA form, the CDR3 reads TGTGCCAGCAGTGAACAAACTAACTATGGCTACACCTTC. It encodes CASSEQTNYGYTF.

This chain connects TRBV30 to TRBJ1-1; the D is unclear. V lost 6 bases and J lost 7, with 3 bases in between. CDR1 is GTSNPN and CDR2 is SVGIG in the germline V gene (reference sequence). The CDR3 length is 8 residues. The CDR3 here is CACDEAFF. CDR3 nucleotides: TGTGCCTGTGATGAAGCTTTCTTT.

The V and J genes are TRBV29-1 and TRBJ2-3, with D perhaps being TRBD1 or TRBD2 (6 bases each). The CDR3 loop spans 13 amino acids. V gave up 7 bases and J gave up 6 bases, with 17 bases separating them. The germline V gene encodes CDR1 SQVTM and CDR2 ANQGSEA. CDR3: CSARGGHSDTQYF. In DNA form, the CDR3 reads TGCAGCGCCAGAGGGGGGCATTCGGATACGCAGTATTTT.

This clone was counted once. The chain employs TRBV5-1 and TRBJ2-6; D unclear. The length of the CDR3 is 15 residues. V lost 0 bases and J lost 0, with 4 bases in between. CDR1 and CDR2 from the germline V gene are SGHRS and YFSETQ. CDR3 bases: TGCGCCAGCAGCTTGGGGGGCTCTGGGGCCAACGTCCTGACTTTC. This gives the protein CASSLGGSGANVLTF.

The count of this clone is one. The chain links TRBV7-9 to TRBJ2-4; D may be TRBD1 or TRBD2 (5 bases each). The V gene's germline CDR1 is SEHNR and CDR2 FQNEAQ (reference sequence). This CDR3 has 18 residues. Trimming cost V 2 bases and J 3 bases, with 20 bases left between them. The CDR3 nucleotides read TGTGCCAGCAGCTTAAGTAGGAACAGTGGGACCTACAAAAACATTCAGTACTTC. This gives the protein CASSLSRNSGTYKNIQYF.

The chain links TRBV11-2 to TRBJ2-7; D remains unclear. The CDR3 contains 16 residues. Germline CDR1 and CDR2: SGHAT and FQNNGV. Trimming took off 1 base at V and 3 bases at J, with 16 bases between the two ends. The CDR3 region is CASSLGVGLGLYEQYF. For the CDR3, the DNA is TGTGCCAGCAGCTTAGGGGTTGGGCTAGGCCTCTACGAGCAGTACTTC.

V usage is TRBV5-1 and J usage is TRBJ2-7; 15 bases map to TRBD2. The CDR3 runs to 15 residues. Germline V gene sequence: CDR1 SGHRS, CDR2 YFSETQ. V lost 5 bases, J lost 9 bases, and 9 bases stayed unmatched. Written as DNA, the CDR3 is TGCGCCAGCAGACGGACTAGCGGGAGGGCCGAAGGGCAGTACTTC. Its translation is CASRRTSGRAEGQYF.

The V call is TRBV4-1, the J call TRBJ2-7, with D perhaps matching TRBD1 (6 bases). Germline V gene lookup returns CDR1 MGHRA and CDR2 YSYEKL. The CDR3 contains 18 residues. The V and J ends lost 4 bases and 1 base respectively, with 23 bases between them. CDR3 DNA: TGCGCCAGCAGCCCCCTCCTACCACAGGGCGCCACGTCCTACGAGCAGTACTTC. This gives the protein CASSPLLPQGATSYEQYF.